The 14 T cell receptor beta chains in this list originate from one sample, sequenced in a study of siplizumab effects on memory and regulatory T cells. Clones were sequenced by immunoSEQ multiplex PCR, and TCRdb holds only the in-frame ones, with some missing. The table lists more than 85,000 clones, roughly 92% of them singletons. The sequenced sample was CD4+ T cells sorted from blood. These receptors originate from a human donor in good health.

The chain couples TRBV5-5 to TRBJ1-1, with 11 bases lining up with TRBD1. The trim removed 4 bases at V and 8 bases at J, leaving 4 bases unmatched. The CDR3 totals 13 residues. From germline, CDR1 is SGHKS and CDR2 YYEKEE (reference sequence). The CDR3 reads CASSRTGGWEAFF. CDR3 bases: TGTGCCAGCAGCCGGACAGGGGGCTGGGAAGCTTTCTTT.

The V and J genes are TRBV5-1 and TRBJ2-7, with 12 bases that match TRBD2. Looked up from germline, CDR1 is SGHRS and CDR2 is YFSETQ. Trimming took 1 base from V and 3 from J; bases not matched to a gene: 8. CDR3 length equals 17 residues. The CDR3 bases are TGCGCCAGCAGCTTGAGGCTAGCGGGAGGGAATAGCTACGAGCAGTACTTC. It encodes CASSLRLAGGNSYEQYF.

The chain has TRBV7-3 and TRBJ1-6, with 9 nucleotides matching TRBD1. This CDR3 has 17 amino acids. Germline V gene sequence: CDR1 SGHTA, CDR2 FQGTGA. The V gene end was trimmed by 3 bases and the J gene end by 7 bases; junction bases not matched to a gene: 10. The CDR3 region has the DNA TGTGCCAGCAGCTTCCCGACAGGGGGGAACCTCAATTCACCCCTCCACTTT. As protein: CASSFPTGGNLNSPLHF.

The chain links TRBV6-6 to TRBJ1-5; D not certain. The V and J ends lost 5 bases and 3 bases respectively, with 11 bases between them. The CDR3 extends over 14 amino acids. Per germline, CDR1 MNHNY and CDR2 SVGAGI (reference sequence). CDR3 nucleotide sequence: TGTGCCAGCAGTCCCGGTAATATCAATCAGCCCCAGCATTTT. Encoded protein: CASSPGNINQPQHF.

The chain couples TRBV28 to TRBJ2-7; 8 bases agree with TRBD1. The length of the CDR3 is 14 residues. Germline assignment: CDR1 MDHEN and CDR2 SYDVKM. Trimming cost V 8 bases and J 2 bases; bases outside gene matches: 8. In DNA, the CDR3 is TGTGCCAGCCTCCAGGGGGCGCGACCCTACGAGCAGTACTTC. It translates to CASLQGARPYEQYF.

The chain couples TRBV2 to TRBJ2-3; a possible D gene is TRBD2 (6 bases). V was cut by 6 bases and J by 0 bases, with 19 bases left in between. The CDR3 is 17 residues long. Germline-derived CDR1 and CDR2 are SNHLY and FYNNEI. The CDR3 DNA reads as TGTGCCAGCAGCCGACGACTAGGGAAATCTAGCACAGATACGCAGTATTTT. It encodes CASSRRLGKSSTDTQYF.

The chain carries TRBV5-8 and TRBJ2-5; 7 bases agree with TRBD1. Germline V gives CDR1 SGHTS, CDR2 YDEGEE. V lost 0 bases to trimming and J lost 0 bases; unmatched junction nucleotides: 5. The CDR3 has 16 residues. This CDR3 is CASSLAGQKYQETQYF. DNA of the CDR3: TGTGCCAGCAGCTTGGCGGGACAGAAGTACCAAGAGACCCAGTACTTC.

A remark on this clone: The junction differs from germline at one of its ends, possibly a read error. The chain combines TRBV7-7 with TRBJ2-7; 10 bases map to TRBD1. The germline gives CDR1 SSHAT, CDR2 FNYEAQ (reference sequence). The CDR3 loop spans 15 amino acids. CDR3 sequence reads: CASSPGQGIPYEQYF. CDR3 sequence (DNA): TGTGCTAGCAGCCCGGGACAGGGGATACCCTACGAGCAGTACTTC.

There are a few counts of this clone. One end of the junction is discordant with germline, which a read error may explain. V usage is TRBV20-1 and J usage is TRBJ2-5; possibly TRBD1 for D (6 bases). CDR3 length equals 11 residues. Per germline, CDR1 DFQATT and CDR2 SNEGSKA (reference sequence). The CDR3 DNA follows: TGCAGTGCTGGAGAACAGGGGACCCAGTACTTC. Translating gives CSAGEQGTQYF.

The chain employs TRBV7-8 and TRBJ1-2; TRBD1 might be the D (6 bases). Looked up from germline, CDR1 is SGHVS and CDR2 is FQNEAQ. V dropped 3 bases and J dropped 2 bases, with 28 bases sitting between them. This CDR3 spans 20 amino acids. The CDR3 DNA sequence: TGTGCCAGCAGCTTGCGGAATCCAGGGCTCGTGCTAGGGGGGAACTATGGCTACACCTTC. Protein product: CASSLRNPGLVLGGNYGYTF.

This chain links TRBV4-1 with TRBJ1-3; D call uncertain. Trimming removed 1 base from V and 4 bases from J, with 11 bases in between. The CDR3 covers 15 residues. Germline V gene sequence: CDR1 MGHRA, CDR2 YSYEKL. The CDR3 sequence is CASSQVWAIGNTIYF. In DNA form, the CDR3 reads TGCGCCAGCAGCCAAGTCTGGGCCATAGGAAACACCATATATTTT.

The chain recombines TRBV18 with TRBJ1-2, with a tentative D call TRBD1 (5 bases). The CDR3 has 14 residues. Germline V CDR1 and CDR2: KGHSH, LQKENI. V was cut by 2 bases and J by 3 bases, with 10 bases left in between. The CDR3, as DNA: TGTGCCAGCTCACCATTCGACAGTGACTATGGCTACACCTTC. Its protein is CASSPFDSDYGYTF.

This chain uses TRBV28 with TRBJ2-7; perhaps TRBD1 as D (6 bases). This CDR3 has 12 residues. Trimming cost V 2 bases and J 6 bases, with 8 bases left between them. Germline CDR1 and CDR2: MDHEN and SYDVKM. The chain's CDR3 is CASSLLGAEQYF. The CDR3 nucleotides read TGTGCCAGCAGTTTACTGGGGGCCGAGCAGTACTTC.

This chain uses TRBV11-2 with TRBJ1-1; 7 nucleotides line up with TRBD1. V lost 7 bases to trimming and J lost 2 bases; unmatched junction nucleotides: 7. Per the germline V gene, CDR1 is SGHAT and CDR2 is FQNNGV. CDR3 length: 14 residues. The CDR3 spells CASTKGGSNTEAFF. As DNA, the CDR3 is TGTGCCAGCACCAAAGGGGGCTCAAACACTGAAGCTTTCTTT.